This T cell receptor beta chain appears in the sequencing data of a study of blood T cell repertoires in COVID-19. Background on the study: PBMCs, B-cell-depleted T cells, or T cells were the source of the cDNA or gDNA that made up the material.

In the source study's methods: The assay estimated nucleated cells by amplifying reference gene primers. Using immunoSEQ multiplex PCR, the repertoire was profiled, and TCRdb retains in-frame clones only, with some absent. Clone size and the V and J calls come from that table; the DNA yielded D and trimming. The sample consists of over 250,000 clones, roughly 88% of them appearing once. The sequence came from a woman between 25 and 40 years old with acute or convalescent COVID-19. The source material was peripheral blood.

CDR3 sequence: CAWSVDRGLNQPQHF. CDR3 DNA sequence: TGTGCCTGGAGTGTAGACAGGGGGCTCAATCAGCCCCAGCATTTT. V is TRBV30 and J is TRBJ1-5; 10 bases map to TRBD1. Germline V gene data show CDR1 as GTSNPN and CDR2 as SVGIG (reference sequence). This CDR3 comprises 15 residues. With V trimmed by 0 bases and J by 3 bases, 2 bases remained unmatched.